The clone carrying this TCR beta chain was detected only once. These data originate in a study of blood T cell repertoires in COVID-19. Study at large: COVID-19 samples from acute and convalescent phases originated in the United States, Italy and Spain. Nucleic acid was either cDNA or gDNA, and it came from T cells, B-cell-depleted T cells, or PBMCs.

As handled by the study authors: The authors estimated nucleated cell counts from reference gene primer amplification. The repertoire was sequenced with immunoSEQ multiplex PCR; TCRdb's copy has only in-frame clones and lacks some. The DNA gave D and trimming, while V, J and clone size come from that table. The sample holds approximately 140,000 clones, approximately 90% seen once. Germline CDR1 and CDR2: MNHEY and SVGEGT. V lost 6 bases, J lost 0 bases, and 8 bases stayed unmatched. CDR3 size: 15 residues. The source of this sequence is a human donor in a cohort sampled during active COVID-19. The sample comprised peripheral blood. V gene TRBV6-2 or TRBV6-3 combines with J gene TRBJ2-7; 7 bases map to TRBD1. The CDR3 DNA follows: TGTGCCAGCAGGCCTACCGGGACAGCCTCCTACGAGCAGTACTTC. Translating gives CASRPTGTASYEQYF.